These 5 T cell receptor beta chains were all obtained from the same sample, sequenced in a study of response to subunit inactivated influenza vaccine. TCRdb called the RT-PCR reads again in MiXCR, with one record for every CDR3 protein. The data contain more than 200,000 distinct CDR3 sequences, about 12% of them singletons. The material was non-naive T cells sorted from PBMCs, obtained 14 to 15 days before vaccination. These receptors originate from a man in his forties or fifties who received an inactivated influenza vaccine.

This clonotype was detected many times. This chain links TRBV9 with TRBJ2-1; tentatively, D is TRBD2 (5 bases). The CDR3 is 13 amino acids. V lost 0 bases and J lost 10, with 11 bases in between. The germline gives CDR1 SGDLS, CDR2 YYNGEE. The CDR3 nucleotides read TGTGCCAGCAGCGTAGGGCTAGCTTTAGAGCAGTTCTTC. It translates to CASSVGLALEQFF.

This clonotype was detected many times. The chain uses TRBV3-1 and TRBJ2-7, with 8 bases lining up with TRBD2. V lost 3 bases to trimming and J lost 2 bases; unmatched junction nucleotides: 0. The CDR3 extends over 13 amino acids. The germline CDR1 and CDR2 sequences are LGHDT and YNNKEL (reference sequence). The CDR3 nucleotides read TGTGCCAGCAGCCAGGGACTAGCCTACGAGCAGTACTTC. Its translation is CASSQGLAYEQYF.

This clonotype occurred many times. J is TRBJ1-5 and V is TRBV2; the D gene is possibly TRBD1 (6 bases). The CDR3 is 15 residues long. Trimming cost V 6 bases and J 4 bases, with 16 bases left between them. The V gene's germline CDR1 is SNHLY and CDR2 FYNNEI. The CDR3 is CASRNSGTPNQPQHF. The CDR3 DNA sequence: TGTGCCAGCAGAAACAGCGGGACACCAAATCAGCCCCAGCATTTT.

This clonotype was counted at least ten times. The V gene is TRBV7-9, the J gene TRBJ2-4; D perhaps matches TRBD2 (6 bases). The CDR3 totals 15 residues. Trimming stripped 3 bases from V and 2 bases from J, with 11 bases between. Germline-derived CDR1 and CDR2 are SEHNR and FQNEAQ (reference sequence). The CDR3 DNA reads TGTGCCAGCAGCTTGCTGGGGGGTACCAAAAACATTCAGTACTTC. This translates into CASSLLGGTKNIQYF.

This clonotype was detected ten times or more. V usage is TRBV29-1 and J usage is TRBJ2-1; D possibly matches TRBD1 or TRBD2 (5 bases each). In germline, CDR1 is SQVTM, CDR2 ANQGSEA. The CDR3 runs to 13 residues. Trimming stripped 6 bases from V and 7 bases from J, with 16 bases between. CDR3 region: CSVDSVWGNEQFF. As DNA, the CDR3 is TGCAGCGTCGACAGTGTTTGGGGGAATGAGCAGTTCTTC.